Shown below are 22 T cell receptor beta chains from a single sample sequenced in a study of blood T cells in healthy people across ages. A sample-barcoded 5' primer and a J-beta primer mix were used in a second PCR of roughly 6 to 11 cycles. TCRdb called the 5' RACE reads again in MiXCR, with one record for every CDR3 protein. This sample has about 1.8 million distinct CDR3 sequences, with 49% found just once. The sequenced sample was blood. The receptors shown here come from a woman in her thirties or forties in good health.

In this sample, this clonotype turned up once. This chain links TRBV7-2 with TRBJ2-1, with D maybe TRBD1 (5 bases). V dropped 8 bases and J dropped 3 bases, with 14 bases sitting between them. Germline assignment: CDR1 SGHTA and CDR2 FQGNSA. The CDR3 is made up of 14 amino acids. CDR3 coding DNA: TGTGCCAGCGGCCGACAGATTAGCTACAATGAGCAGTTCTTC. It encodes CASGRQISYNEQFF.

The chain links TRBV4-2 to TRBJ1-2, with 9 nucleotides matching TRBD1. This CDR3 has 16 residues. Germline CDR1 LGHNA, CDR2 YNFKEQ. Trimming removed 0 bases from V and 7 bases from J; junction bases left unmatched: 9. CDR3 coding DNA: TGTGCCAGCAGCCAAGATCGGGACAGGGCGGCAAGTGGCTACACCTTC. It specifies CASSQDRDRAASGYTF.

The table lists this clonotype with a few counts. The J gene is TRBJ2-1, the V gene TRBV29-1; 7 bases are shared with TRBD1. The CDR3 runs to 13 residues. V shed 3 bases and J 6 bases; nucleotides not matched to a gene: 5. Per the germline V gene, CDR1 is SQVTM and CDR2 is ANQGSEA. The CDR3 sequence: CSVDDRVGNEQFF. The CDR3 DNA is TGCAGCGTTGACGACAGGGTTGGCAATGAGCAGTTCTTC.

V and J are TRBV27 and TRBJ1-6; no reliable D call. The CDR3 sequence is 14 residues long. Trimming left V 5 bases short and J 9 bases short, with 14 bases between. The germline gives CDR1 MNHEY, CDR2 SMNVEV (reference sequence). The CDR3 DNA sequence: TGTGCCAGCAGTCCGGGCCGACTAGGTTCACCCCTCCACTTT. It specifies CASSPGRLGSPLHF.

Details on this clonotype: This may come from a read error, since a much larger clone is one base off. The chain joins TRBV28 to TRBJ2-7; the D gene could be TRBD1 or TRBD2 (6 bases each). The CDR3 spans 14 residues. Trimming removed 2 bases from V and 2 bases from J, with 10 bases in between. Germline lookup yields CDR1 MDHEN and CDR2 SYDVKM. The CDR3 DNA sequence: TGTGCCAGCAGTTTAGCAGGGGAGGCCTACGAGCAGTACTTC. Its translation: CASSLAGEAYEQYF.

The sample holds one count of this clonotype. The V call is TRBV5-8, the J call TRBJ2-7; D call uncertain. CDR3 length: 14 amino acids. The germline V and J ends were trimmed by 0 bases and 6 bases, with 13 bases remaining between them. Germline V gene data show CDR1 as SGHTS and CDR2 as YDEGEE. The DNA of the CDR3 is TGTGCCAGCAGCTTGGCGCCTCCGGCACGCGAGCAGTACTTC. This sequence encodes CASSLAPPAREQYF.

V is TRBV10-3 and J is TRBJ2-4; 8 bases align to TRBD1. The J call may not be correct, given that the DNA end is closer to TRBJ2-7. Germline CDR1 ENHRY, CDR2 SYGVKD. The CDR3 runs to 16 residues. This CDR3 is CAISEPGQGGGYEQYF. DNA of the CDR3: TGTGCCATCAGTGAGCCCGGACAGGGAGGTGGATACGAGCAGTACTTC.

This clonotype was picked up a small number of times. The CDR3 region is CSVEDTSGSSYNEQFF. The CDR3 region has the DNA TGCAGCGTTGAAGATACTAGCGGGAGCTCCTACAATGAGCAGTTCTTC. This chain uses TRBV29-1 with TRBJ2-1, with 11 bases lining up with TRBD2. CDR3 length equals 16 residues. Germline-derived CDR1 and CDR2 are SQVTM and ANQGSEA. V lost 0 bases, J lost 0 bases, and 1 base stayed unmatched.

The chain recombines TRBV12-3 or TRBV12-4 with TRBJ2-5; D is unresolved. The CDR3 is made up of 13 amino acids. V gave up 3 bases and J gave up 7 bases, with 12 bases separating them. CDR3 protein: CASSLDGLGTQYF. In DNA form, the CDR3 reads TGTGCCAGCAGTTTGGACGGCTTGGGGACCCAGTACTTC.

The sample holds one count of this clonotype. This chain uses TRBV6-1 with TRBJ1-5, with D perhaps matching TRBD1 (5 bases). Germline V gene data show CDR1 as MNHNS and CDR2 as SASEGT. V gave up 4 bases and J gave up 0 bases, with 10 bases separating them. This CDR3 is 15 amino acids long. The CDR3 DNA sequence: TGTGCCAGCAGTGGGGGACGGTATAGCAATCAGCCCCAGCATTTT. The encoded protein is CASSGGRYSNQPQHF.

CDR3 nucleotides: TGTGCCAGCAGCTTATTGGGACAGTATAATTCACCCCTCCACTTT. Protein sequence: CASSLLGQYNSPLHF. This sequence joins TRBV7-2 and TRBJ1-6; 7 bases are a match to TRBD1. J lost 4 bases, V lost 2 bases, and 2 bases had no gene match. The CDR3 extends over 15 amino acids. CDR1 and CDR2 from the germline V gene are SGHTA and FQGNSA.

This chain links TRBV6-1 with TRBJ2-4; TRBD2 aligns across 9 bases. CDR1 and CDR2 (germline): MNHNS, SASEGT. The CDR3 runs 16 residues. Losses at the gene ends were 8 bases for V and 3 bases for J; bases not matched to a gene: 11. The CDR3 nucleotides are TGTGCCAGCCGCGGAGCGGGGGGCACGGACAAAAACATTCAGTACTTC. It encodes CASRGAGGTDKNIQYF.

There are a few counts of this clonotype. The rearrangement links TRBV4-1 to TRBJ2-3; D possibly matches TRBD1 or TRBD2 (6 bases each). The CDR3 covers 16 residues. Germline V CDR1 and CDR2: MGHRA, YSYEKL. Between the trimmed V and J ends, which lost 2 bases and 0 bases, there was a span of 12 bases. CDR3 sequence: CASSQFDGGSTDTQYF. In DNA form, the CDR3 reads TGCGCCAGCAGCCAATTCGACGGGGGCAGCACAGATACGCAGTATTTT.

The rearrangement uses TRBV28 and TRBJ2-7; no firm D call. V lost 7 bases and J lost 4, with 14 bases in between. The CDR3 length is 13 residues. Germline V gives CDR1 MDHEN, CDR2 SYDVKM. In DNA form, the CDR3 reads TGTGCCAGCACCCTCGGGTGGGGTTACGAGCAGTACTTC. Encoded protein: CASTLGWGYEQYF.

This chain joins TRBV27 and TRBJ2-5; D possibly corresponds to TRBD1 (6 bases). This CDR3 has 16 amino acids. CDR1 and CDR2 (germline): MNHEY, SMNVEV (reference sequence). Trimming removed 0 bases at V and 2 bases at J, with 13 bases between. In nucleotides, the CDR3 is TGTGCCAGCAGTTTATCGTGGGGGACAAGACAAGAGACCCAGTACTTC. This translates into CASSLSWGTRQETQYF.

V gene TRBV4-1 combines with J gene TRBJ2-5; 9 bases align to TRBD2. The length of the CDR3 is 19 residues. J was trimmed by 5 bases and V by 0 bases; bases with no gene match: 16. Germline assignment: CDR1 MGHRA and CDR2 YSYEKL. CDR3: CASSQDEWSTSGRPETQYF. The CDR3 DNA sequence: TGCGCCAGCAGCCAAGATGAATGGTCCACTAGCGGGCGCCCGGAGACCCAGTACTTC.

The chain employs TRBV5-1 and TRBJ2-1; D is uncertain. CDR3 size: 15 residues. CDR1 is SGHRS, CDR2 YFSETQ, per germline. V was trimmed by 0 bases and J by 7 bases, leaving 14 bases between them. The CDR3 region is CASSLEPAVDNEQFF. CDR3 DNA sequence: TGCGCCAGCAGCTTGGAGCCGGCAGTTGATAATGAGCAGTTCTTC.

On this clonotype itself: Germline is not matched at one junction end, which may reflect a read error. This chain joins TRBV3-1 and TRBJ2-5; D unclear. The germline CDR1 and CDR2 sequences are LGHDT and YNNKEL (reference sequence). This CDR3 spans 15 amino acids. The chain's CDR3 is CASNQGNSRRETQYF. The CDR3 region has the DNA TGTGCCAGCAACCAAGGGAACAGCAGACGGGAGACCCAGTACTTC.

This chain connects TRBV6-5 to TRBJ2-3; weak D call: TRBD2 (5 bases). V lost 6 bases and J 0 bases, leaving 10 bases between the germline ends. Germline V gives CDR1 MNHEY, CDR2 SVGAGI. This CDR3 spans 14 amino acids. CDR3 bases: TGTGCCAGCAGGACTACGACTAGCACAGATACGCAGTATTTT. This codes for CASRTTTSTDTQYF.

The CDR3 sequence is CASSLRALGYEQYF. DNA of the CDR3: TGTGCCAGCAGCTTAAGGGCTCTTGGCTACGAGCAGTACTTC. The chain recombines TRBV13 with TRBJ2-7, with D unclear. The V end was cut by 2 bases, the J end by 3 bases, with 11 bases between. The CDR3 contains 14 residues. Germline lookup yields CDR1 PRHDT and CDR2 FYEKMQ (reference sequence).

Here the CDR3 DNA reads TGTGCCAGCAGCCGGTCCGAGGGCCGCAAGGTAGAGACCCAGTACTTC. Its translation is CASSRSEGRKVETQYF. The rearrangement uses TRBV3-1 and TRBJ2-5; D might be TRBD2 (5 bases). This CDR3 is 16 amino acids long. Germline CDR1 is LGHDT and CDR2 is YNNKEL (reference sequence). The V gene lost 4 bases and the J gene lost 4 bases, with 19 bases spanning the gap.

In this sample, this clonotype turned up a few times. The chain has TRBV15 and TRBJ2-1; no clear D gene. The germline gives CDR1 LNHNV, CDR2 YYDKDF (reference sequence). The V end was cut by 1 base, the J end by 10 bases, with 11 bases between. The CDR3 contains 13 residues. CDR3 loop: CATSRARPSEQFF. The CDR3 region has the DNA TGTGCCACCAGCAGAGCTCGCCCGTCCGAGCAGTTCTTC.